Sequencing of this TCR beta chain was carried out in a study of cytomegalovirus exposure and HLA in healthy donors. To note about this clone: Its antigen is unidentified.

The CDR3 has 15 residues. Germline V gives CDR1 SGHRS, CDR2 YFSETQ. Unmatched junction bases numbered 4, after V lost 0 bases and J lost 3 bases. 13 Jbeta primers and 60 Vbeta primers were used for the PCR. Sequencing used immunoSEQ multiplex PCR; TCRdb keeps in-frame clones, though not all of them. The sample includes under 200,000 clones, roughly four fifths of them seen just once. Points from the study as a whole: CMV serostatus was the only recorded immune exposure for donors. In a later analysis, at a false discovery rate of 0.05, roughly 16,000 TCR beta sequences matched HLA alleles. Earlier analysis found most TCR beta V segments productive about 87% or about 30% of the time.

This receptor was identified in a woman aged 45-60 years in good health and CMV-seronegative. Material for sequencing was PBMCs. V is TRBV5-1 and J is TRBJ2-3; 7 bases are a match to TRBD2. The CDR3 spells CASSLAGTMTDTQYF. CDR3 nucleotide sequence: TGCGCCAGCAGCTTGGCCGGGACTATGACAGATACGCAGTATTTT.